The rows below give T cell receptor beta chains drawn from one sample of a study of early T cells in non-severe SARS-CoV-2 infection. MiXCR, applied by TCRdb to the 5' RACE reads, yields one record per CDR3 protein. The sample records about 80,000 distinct CDR3 sequences, approximately 12% being singletons. Sequences were obtained from whole blood. The origin of the receptors is an adult who was a healthcare worker with PCR-confirmed SARS-CoV-2 infection or an uninfected control (not recorded which). Each CDR3 is given with its conserved first and last residue. The order of the fields is D gene, CDR3 length, V gene, CDR3 protein. The D gene is left open where the match is weak.

>TRBD2|14|TRBV25-1
CASSEAGGQETQYF
>NA|15|TRBV28
CASSFLQGGRQEQYF
>TRBD1|17|TRBV6-4
CASSDPIQGANNYGYTF
>NA|11|TRBV7-8
CASSLRAEAFF
>NA|15|TRBV28
CASSGRPRGGEKLFF
>TRBD2|18|TRBV7-2
CASSLYPSTSGRVNEQFF
>NA|13|TRBV14
CASSQDMDGEQYF
>TRBD2|13|TRBV29-1
CSVGLAGGDEQFF
>NA|15|TRBV5-6
CASSEKGRLNQPQHF
>TRBD1|14|TRBV3-1
CASSRGQEVNEQYF
>NA|15|TRBV2
CASSESLGTGYEQYF